These 17 T cell receptor beta chains share one sample of origin, sequenced in a study of blood T cell repertoires in COVID-19. Assay: immunoSEQ multiplex PCR; the TCRdb copy retains only in-frame clones and omits some. The sample includes 350,000 to 500,000 clones, approximately 90% of them seen just once. Sample: peripheral blood. The source of these receptors is a man aged 18 to 29 with COVID-19, enrolled during active disease.

This chain links TRBV21-1 with TRBJ2-7; the table names TRBD2, a call not compared with the DNA. TRBV21-1 is termed a pseudogene. The CDR3 is 20 residues long. Written as DNA, the CDR3 is TGTGCCAGCAGCAAAGAGGGTGTGAATGGGGGAAGAACAGGAGGGTACGAGCAGTACTTC. Translation gives CASSKEGVNGGRTGGYEQYF.

The chain couples TRBV6-5 to TRBJ1-5; D gene unclear. Deletions cut 6 bases from V and 4 bases from J, with 10 bases between. Germline V CDR1 and CDR2: MNHEY, SVGAGI. This CDR3 has 13 amino acids. DNA for the CDR3: TGTGCCAGCAGCCAAGAGGCGAATCAGCCCCAGCATTTT. Its protein is CASSQEANQPQHF.

V gene TRBV5-4 combines with J gene TRBJ2-3; the match to TRBD1 covers 10 bases. V shed 5 bases and J 5 bases; nucleotides not matched to a gene: 8. The CDR3 totals 15 residues. The germline CDR1 and CDR2 sequences are SGHNT and YYREEE (reference sequence). Written as DNA, the CDR3 is TGTGCCAGCAGACTCGGCCGGGACAGGGGAGATACGCAGTATTTT. It yields the protein CASRLGRDRGDTQYF.

V usage is TRBV4-1 and J usage is TRBJ2-7; TRBD2 agrees at 9 bases. This CDR3 has 15 amino acids. Per germline, CDR1 MGHRA and CDR2 YSYEKL. V lost 2 bases to trimming and J lost 6 bases; unmatched junction nucleotides: 8. The CDR3 DNA reads TGCGCCAGCAGCCAACTAGCGGGGACGTCCCTCGAGCAGTACTTC. Its protein product is CASSQLAGTSLEQYF.

This clone has a single count. The DNA of the CDR3 is TGCGCCAGCAGCCCCACAGGGGAACCCTACGAGCAGTACTTC. Translating gives CASSPTGEPYEQYF. The V and J genes are TRBV4-1 and TRBJ2-7, with 7 bases lining up with TRBD1. The germline V gene encodes CDR1 MGHRA and CDR2 YSYEKL. V lost 4 bases to trimming and J lost 2 bases; unmatched junction nucleotides: 5. The CDR3 extends over 14 amino acids.

For this clone: The same CDR3 can be traced to other DNA sequences in this sample. This chain joins TRBV19 and TRBJ1-5, with 8 bases lining up with TRBD1. The CDR3 sequence is 15 residues long. Germline CDR1 reads LNHDA; CDR2 reads SQIVND (reference sequence). The V and J ends lost 3 bases and 2 bases, in that order; junction bases with no gene match: 3. The CDR3 region is CASSIGQGGNQPQHF. CDR3 nucleotide sequence: TGTGCCAGTAGTATCGGACAGGGCGGCAATCAGCCCCAGCATTTT.

The chain combines TRBV7-9 with TRBJ2-7, with D unresolved. This CDR3 comprises 14 residues. Trimming took off 1 base at V and 5 bases at J, with 12 bases between the two ends. Per the germline V gene, CDR1 is SEHNR and CDR2 is FQNEAQ (reference sequence). This chain's CDR3 is CASSLVGFPDEQYF. The CDR3 nucleotides are TGTGCCAGCAGCTTAGTCGGTTTCCCCGACGAGCAGTACTTC.

The chain combines TRBV7-9 with TRBJ2-1; no firm D call. Germline loops: CDR1 SEHNR, CDR2 FQNEAQ (reference sequence). With 2 bases removed from V and 0 bases from J, the gap between germline ends came to 14 bases. The CDR3 extends over 17 amino acids. Here the CDR3 DNA reads TGTGCCAGCAGCTTACTCTTTCCGAGAAGCTCCTACAATGAGCAGTTCTTC. This encodes CASSLLFPRSSYNEQFF.

The chain recombines TRBV11-3 with TRBJ2-7; 8 nucleotides agree with TRBD2. The ends lost 5 bases at V and 7 bases at J; junction bases unmatched: 22. CDR3 length: 18 residues. Per germline, CDR1 SGHNT and CDR2 YENEEA. DNA for the CDR3: TGTGCCAGCAGCCCGACCGGGCTAGCGGGCACTGGGGTCCCAGAGCAGTACTTC. Its translation is CASSPTGLAGTGVPEQYF.

CDR3 coding DNA: TGTGCCAGCAGCTTAAGGCAGGGGGTCACCGGGGAGCTGTTTTTT. Its protein is CASSLRQGVTGELFF. This rearrangement joins TRBV5-6 to TRBJ2-2; TRBD1 matches 7 bases. This CDR3 comprises 15 residues. Germline CDR1 is SGHDT and CDR2 is YYEEEE. V trimming: 2 bases; J trimming: 4 bases; junction bases outside the gene matches: 5.

This chain links TRBV30 with TRBJ1-1; 10 bases line up with TRBD1. Per the germline V gene, CDR1 is GTSNPN and CDR2 is SVGIG (reference sequence). V trimming: 3 bases; J trimming: 5 bases; junction bases outside the gene matches: 0. This CDR3 has 12 amino acids. This chain's CDR3 is CAWRGQGTEAFF. CDR3 DNA: TGTGCCTGGAGGGGACAGGGGACTGAAGCTTTCTTT. The full variable domain, in which reference TRBV30 and TRBJ1-1 provide the parts outside the CDR3, is SQTIHQWPATLVQPVGSPLSLECTVEGTSNPNLYWYRQAAGRGLQLLFYSVGIGQISSEVPQNLSASRPQDRQFILSSKKLLLSDSGFYLCAWRGQGTEAFFGQGTRLTVV.

The chain uses TRBV18 and TRBJ2-7, with TRBD1 matching 7 bases. CDR3 size: 14 residues. V gave up 1 base and J gave up 4 bases; unmatched junction bases: 4. Germline V gene sequence: CDR1 KGHSH, CDR2 LQKENI. The CDR3 spells CASSPRTGFYEQYF. CDR3 in DNA: TGTGCCAGCTCACCACGGACAGGTTTTTACGAGCAGTACTTC. Drawing the rest from reference TRBV18 and TRBJ2-7, the complete variable domain is NAGVMQNPRHLVRRRGQEARLRCSPMKGHSHVYWYRQLPEEGLKFMVYLQKENIIDESGMPKERFSAEFPKEGPSILRIQQVVRGDSAAYFCASSPRTGFYEQYFGPGTRLTVT.

Regarding this clone: At the DNA level, this CDR3 is encoded by other sequences in the same sample as well. The chain uses TRBV5-1 and TRBJ2-5; D remains ambiguous. Germline CDR1 and CDR2: SGHRS and YFSETQ. The ends were cut back, 2 bases at V and 0 bases at J, with 5 bases in the middle. The CDR3 is 13 amino acids. The chain's CDR3 is CASSLTYQETQYF. CDR3 nucleotide sequence: TGCGCCAGCAGCTTAACATACCAAGAGACCCAGTACTTC.

The chain combines TRBV6-6 with TRBJ1-6; 8 bases map to TRBD1. Germline V gene lookup returns CDR1 MNHNY and CDR2 SVGAGI (reference sequence). J lost 5 bases, V lost 6 bases, and 3 bases had no gene match. The CDR3 sequence is 14 residues long. The CDR3 is CASSPGQDNSPLHF. CDR3 coding DNA: TGTGCCAGCAGCCCGGGACAGGATAATTCACCCCTCCACTTT.

CDR3 amino acids: CASSEGYGTARGYGYTF. The CDR3 nucleotides read TGTGCCAGCAGTGAGGGCTATGGGACAGCCCGAGGCTATGGCTACACCTTC. This rearrangement joins TRBV6-1 to TRBJ1-2, with TRBD1 matching 7 bases. CDR3 length equals 17 residues. CDR1 is MNHNS, CDR2 SASEGT, per germline. Germline trimming cut 3 bases from V and 4 bases from J; bases unmatched to any gene: 14.

This chain joins TRBV19 and TRBJ2-3; TRBD2 agrees at 9 bases. After removal of 1 base from V and 1 base from J, the junction contained 3 bases not matched to a gene. The CDR3 covers 16 residues. CDR1 and CDR2 (germline): LNHDA, SQIVND (reference sequence). The CDR3 protein is CASSIVAGGGTDTQYF. CDR3 bases: TGTGCCAGTAGTATAGTCGCGGGGGGGGGCACAGATACGCAGTATTTT. Full variable domain (outside the CDR3, taken from reference TRBV19 and TRBJ2-3): DGGITQSPKYLFRKEGQNVTLSCEQNLNHDAMYWYRQDPGQGLRLIYYSQIVNDFQKGDIAEGYSVSREKKESFPLTVTSAQKNPTAFYLCASSIVAGGGTDTQYFGPGTRLTVL.

This clone showed up just a few times. The chain joins TRBV25-1 to TRBJ2-2; D gene unclear. This CDR3 has 14 residues. V shed 8 bases and J shed 7 bases, with 17 bases lying between them. The germline V gene has CDR1 MGHDK and CDR2 SYGVNS. The CDR3 sequence is CASSRNAFGGELFF. CDR3 sequence (DNA): TGTGCCAGCTCGCGTAACGCCTTCGGCGGGGAGCTGTTTTTT. Combining the CDR3 with reference TRBV25-1 and TRBJ2-2 gives the whole variable domain EADIYQTPRYLVIGTGKKITLECSQTMGHDKMYWYQQDPGMELHLIHYSYGVNSTEKGDLSSESTVSRIRTEHFPLTLESARPSHTSQYLCASSRNAFGGELFFGEGSRLTVL.